One TCR beta chain is described in this entry. After extraction with the RNeasy kit, roughly 0.45 to 1 ug of the RNA was reverse transcribed using random hexamers. Amplification of the TCR beta CDR3 was carried out by immunoSEQ multiplex PCR, which spanned a total of 54 Vbeta and 13 Jbeta segments. TCRdb itself ran the immunoSEQ multiplex PCR reads through MiXCR, one entry per CDR3 protein. The sample yields approximately 150,000 distinct CDR3 sequences, approximately 93% seen once. Sequencing of TCR beta covered CD8+ and CD4+ T cells obtained from blood. In the multiple sclerosis control group, patients were treatment-naive and had stable or active relapsing-remitting disease. While CD8+ and CD4+ T cells were isolated negatively, TEMRA cells were enriched by FACS. This entry comes from a study of CD8 T cells in Susac syndrome. The receptor comes from a human donor with multiple sclerosis. Sequencing used CD4+ T cells from PBMCs.

CDR3 sequence (DNA): TGTGCCACCGGGCAGGGGGCTGAAGCTTTCTTT. As protein: CATGQGAEAFF. The chain carries TRBV24-1 and TRBJ1-1, with 7 bases identical to TRBD1. Germline CDR1 KGHDR, CDR2 SFDVKD. The J segment lost 6 bases and the V segment lost 9 bases, leaving 3 bases of the junction unmatched. The CDR3 is 11 residues long.